The T cell receptor (beta chain) described here comes from a study of early T cells in non-severe SARS-CoV-2 infection. As for the study in general: Unsorted whole blood bulk RNA was sequenced, with unpaired chains.

General observations from the study: Sequences matched to VDJdb favored anti-spike CD8 responses, while private and CD4 specificities were missed.

Comment on this clonotype: Its antigen remains unidentified.

This CDR3 contains 12 residues. Trimming left V 3 bases short and J 1 base short, with 3 bases between. Germline V gene data show CDR1 as SEHNR and CDR2 as FQNEAQ (reference sequence). The TCR library protocol was used to attach unique molecular identifiers. These identifiers were attached to individual cDNA molecules. TCRdb reanalysed the 5' RACE reads using MiXCR and keeps one entry per CDR3 protein. This sample carries 85,000 to 120,000 distinct CDR3 sequences, around 13% of them seen once, and the ten largest clones take approximately 6%. Sequenced sample: whole blood. The receptor comes from an adult who was a healthcare worker with PCR-confirmed SARS-CoV-2 infection or an uninfected control (not recorded which). The chain carries TRBV7-9 and TRBJ2-5; no clear D gene. The CDR3 DNA is TGTGCCAGCAGCTTTTCCCAAGAGACCCAGTACTTC. Protein: CASSFSQETQYF.